This T cell receptor (beta chain) is from a study of regulatory T cells in long-lasting Graves disease. The time point denotes: newly diagnosed GD, antithyroid drugs for less than 3 months. Construction of the TCR library relied on RNA isolated from PBMCs. V gave up 3 bases and J gave up 2 bases; unmatched junction bases: 9. CDR1 and CDR2 (germline): LGHDT, YNNKEL (reference sequence). The CDR3 runs to 17 residues. There are a few counts of this clonotype. Researchers made TCR beta libraries by using iRepertoire HTBI primers and running Arm-PCR on CDR3 regions. TCRdb reprocessed the multiplex PCR reads via MiXCR and lists one record per CDR3 protein. Seen here are 200,000 to 250,000 distinct CDR3 sequences, approximately 18% observed once, and the top ten hold about 10%. The sample was also reused in another study, on T cells in Graves' hyperthyroidism and ophthalmopathy. Per that paper: Graves' hyperthyroidism was deemed stable absent ophthalmopathy progression within 18 months. Appearing also in blood were most of the thyroid clonotypes expanded above 0.001.

This TCR derives from a woman aged 25 to 39 with Graves disease. The material was peripheral blood mononuclear cells (PBMCs), obtained at new diagnosis, from a patient treated with antithyroid drugs. This chain uses TRBV3-1 with TRBJ2-5; TRBD2 matches 10 bases. CDR3: CASSHYRSSGGQETQYF. DNA of the CDR3: TGTGCCAGCAGCCATTATAGGAGTAGCGGGGGGCAAGAGACCCAGTACTTC.